The T cell receptor (beta chain) described here comes from a study of regulatory and conventional T cells in RAG deficiency. Findings of the study overall: Shannon entropy was markedly lower and Simpson indices higher in RAG-deficient patients than control T-cell subsets. Omenn syndrome and CID/AS patients had around 100-fold fewer unique Treg TCR beta sequences, versus 9.5 to 10-fold elsewhere.

Germline lookup yields CDR1 LGHNA and CDR2 YNFKEQ. CDR3 size: 15 residues. The V and J ends lost 4 bases and 5 bases, in that order; junction bases with no gene match: 6. A note on this clone: Antigen specificity is unknown.

Genomic DNA came from blood conventional CD4+ T cells gated CD25-low CD127-high. Clones were sequenced by immunoSEQ multiplex PCR, and TCRdb holds only the in-frame ones, with some missing. Counted here are around 29,000 clones, 90% to 95% occurring once; the ten biggest clones make up under 0.2%. This sample was shared with a second study, whose subject was regulatory T cells. That source adds: Primers: 52 TRBV forward and 13 TRBJ reverse.

Sequences were obtained from CD25- CD4+ T cells sorted from blood. The rearrangement uses TRBV4-2 and TRBJ2-5; 11 nucleotides match TRBD2. The receptor comes from a human donor in good health. Here the CDR3 reads CASSPLAGGLETQYF. CDR3 nucleotides: TGTGCCAGCAGCCCTTTAGCGGGGGGGCTGGAGACCCAGTACTTC.